The 32 T cell receptor beta chains listed next were all sequenced from one sample in a study of molecular identifiers for immune sequencing clone quantification. TCRdb analysed the PCR reads with MiXCR anew, one entry per CDR3 protein. Of just over 40,000 distinct CDR3 sequences listed, about a quarter are singletons. Sequencing was carried out using naive CD8+ T cells from blood, with Jurkat cell RNA spiked in. Subset indicated: FACS-sorted CD8+CD4-CCR7+CD45RA+ naive T cells. The receptor set was obtained from a human donor in good health. Some libraries in this study had Jurkat cell RNA spiked in.

Worth noting for this clonotype: With a much larger clone just one base away, this may be a read error. The genes are TRBV20-1 and TRBJ2-5; D not resolved. CDR1 is DFQATT and CDR2 is SNEGSKA in the germline V gene (reference sequence). The CDR3 has 10 amino acids. The CDR3 region has the DNA TGCAGAGCCATACAAGAGACCCAGTACTTC. Its protein is CRAIQETQYF.

This clonotype has a count of ten or more. The CDR3 nucleotides read TGTGCCAGCAGTTTAGGACAGGGAAGGGTCTACGAGCAGTACTTC. Its translation: CASSLGQGRVYEQYF. The chain recombines TRBV27 with TRBJ2-7; 8 nucleotides agree with TRBD1. V gave up 2 bases and J gave up 3 bases; unmatched junction bases: 6. CDR3 length equals 15 residues. Germline V gene lookup returns CDR1 MNHEY and CDR2 SMNVEV (reference sequence).

This clonotype came up many times. This sequence joins TRBV2 and TRBJ2-1; 7 positions match TRBD2. The J segment lost 10 bases and the V segment lost 1 base, leaving 4 bases of the junction unmatched. The CDR3 is made up of 13 amino acids. Germline V lookup: CDR1 SNHLY, CDR2 FYNNEI. The CDR3 loop reads CASSEGTSVEQFF. The CDR3 nucleotides read TGTGCCAGCAGTGAAGGGACTAGTGTCGAGCAGTTCTTC.

The table lists this clonotype with many counts. This chain joins TRBV7-2 and TRBJ2-3; 8 nucleotides line up with TRBD1. V lost 2 bases to trimming and J lost 4 bases; unmatched junction nucleotides: 5. CDR3 length: 15 amino acids. CDR1 is SGHTA, CDR2 FQGNSA, per germline. CDR3 in amino acids: CASSLIQGAADTQYF. In DNA form, the CDR3 reads TGTGCCAGCAGCTTAATTCAGGGGGCTGCAGATACGCAGTATTTT.

This clonotype was found many times. The chain links TRBV6-5 to TRBJ2-6, with D unclear. Trimming pared 8 bases from V and 0 bases from J, leaving 11 bases between. The CDR3 spans 15 residues. Germline V gene sequence: CDR1 MNHEY, CDR2 SVGAGI. The CDR3 DNA sequence: TGTGCCAGCTCCTATTACAGCTCTGGGGCCAACGTCCTGACTTTC. This encodes CASSYYSSGANVLTF.

By sample share, this clonotype is medium-sized. The chain has TRBV7-2 and TRBJ2-7, with 8 bases matching TRBD1. The trim removed 5 bases at V and 3 bases at J, leaving 9 bases unmatched. CDR3 length: 15 amino acids. Germline V lookup: CDR1 SGHTA, CDR2 FQGNSA. The CDR3 DNA reads TGTGCCAGCAGCCCCGGACAGGGAGTACACTACGAGCAGTACTTC. It is translated as CASSPGQGVHYEQYF. Looking up the rest from reference TRBV7-2 and TRBJ2-7 gives the full variable domain: GAGVSQSPSNKVTEKGKDVELRCDPISGHTALYWYRQSLGQGLEFLIYFQGNSAPDKSGLPSDRFSAERTGGSVSTLTIQRTQQEDSAVYLCASSPGQGVHYEQYFGPGTRLTVT.

This clonotype was seen at least ten times. This chain joins TRBV7-2 and TRBJ1-1; a weak D match, TRBD1 (6 bases). V lost 2 bases and J lost 2, with 9 bases in between. From germline, CDR1 is SGHTA and CDR2 FQGNSA. The CDR3 covers 14 residues. CDR3 sequence (DNA): TGTGCCAGCAGCTTAACACAGGGCAACACTGAAGCTTTCTTT. Its protein is CASSLTQGNTEAFF.

This clonotype was seen a single time. A single base separates this from a much larger clone, so it may be a read error. This chain's CDR3 is CASGAQVEETQYF. The CDR3 nucleotides read TGTGCCAGCGGGGCACAGGTGGAAGAGACCCAGTACTTC. The chain recombines TRBV2 with TRBJ2-5, with D possibly matching TRBD1 (5 bases). Trimming stripped 8 bases from V and 3 bases from J, with 13 bases between. The germline gives CDR1 SNHLY, CDR2 FYNNEI. The CDR3 length is 13 residues.

The V gene is TRBV6-5, the J gene TRBJ2-3; a weak D match, TRBD2 (7 bases). The CDR3 extends over 16 amino acids. CDR1 is MNHEY and CDR2 is SVGAGI in the germline V gene. Trimming removed 0 bases from V and 7 bases from J, with 17 bases in between. CDR3 coding DNA: TGTGCCAGCAGTTACTCCGGCGGGGGCGCCGGGCATACGCAGTATTTT. Residues: CASSYSGGGAGHTQYF.

Concerning this clonotype itself: It may be a read error: a sequence one base away is much more abundant. The chain employs TRBV3-1 and TRBJ1-2, with 7 bases fitting TRBD1. Germline V gives CDR1 LGHDT, CDR2 YNNKEL (reference sequence). The ends lost 1 base at V and 3 bases at J; junction bases unmatched: 20. The CDR3 length is 20 residues. In nucleotides, the CDR3 is TGTGCCAGCAGCCAAGTTCAAACCACCTCGGACAGGTCCGGGGACTATGGCTACACCTTC. Translated: CASSQVQTTSDRSGDYGYTF.

In its sample, this clonotype was seen many times. The genes are TRBV15 and TRBJ1-4; 7 nucleotides agree with TRBD1. This CDR3 has 15 residues. Germline CDR1 LNHNV, CDR2 YYDKDF (reference sequence). Trimming removed 5 bases from V and 4 bases from J; junction bases left unmatched: 7. The CDR3 sequence is CATSDRGQINEKLFF. The CDR3 coding sequence is TGTGCCACCAGCGACCGGGGACAGATTAATGAAAAACTGTTTTTT.

For this clonotype: The conserved phenylalanine or tryptophan is not found at the CDR3 terminus, so this likely reflects a read error. The gene calls are TRBV28 and TRBJ2-7, with 8 bases that match TRBD2. With V trimmed by 5 bases and J by 0 bases, 12 bases remained unmatched. The CDR3 totals 17 residues. Germline V gene data show CDR1 as MDHEN and CDR2 as SYDVKM. Here the CDR3 reads CASSPSGGGSVSYEQYL. The DNA of the CDR3 is TGTGCCAGCAGTCCGTCGGGCGGGGGGTCTGTCTCCTACGAGCAGTACCTC.

Of note for this clonotype: A much larger clone lies one base from this, so it may be a read error. This rearrangement joins TRBV27 to TRBJ1-1; a possible D gene is TRBD1 (5 bases). The CDR3 length is 17 residues. Per the germline V gene, CDR1 is MNHEY and CDR2 is SMNVEV (reference sequence). CDR3 amino acids: CASSPLTPRGMNTAAFF. CDR3 nucleotides: TGTGCCAGCAGTCCCCTAACCCCTCGGGGGATGAACACTGCAGCTTTCTTT.

This chain links TRBV29-1 with TRBJ2-4; D is perhaps TRBD1 (6 bases). The ends were cut back, 1 base at V and 0 bases at J, with 19 bases in the middle. This CDR3 is 18 amino acids long. Germline lookup yields CDR1 SQVTM and CDR2 ANQGSEA. CDR3 nucleotide sequence: TGCAGCGTTGAAGGTCAGGGGCCCGGGCCCCTAGCCAAAAACATTCAGTACTTC. It codes for CSVEGQGPGPLAKNIQYF.

The chain recombines TRBV6-8 with TRBJ2-7; TRBD1 matches at 7 bases. This CDR3 has 16 residues. Germline trimming cut 9 bases from V and 5 bases from J; bases unmatched to any gene: 19. Germline V CDR1 and CDR2: MNHGY, SAAAGT. The CDR3 region has the DNA TGTGCCAGTTCTTACCCCCGGGACAGTGGATTCCACGAGCAGTACTTC. This sequence encodes CASSYPRDSGFHEQYF.

This clonotype showed up many times. The chain has TRBV19 and TRBJ1-5; tentatively, D is TRBD1 (5 bases). CDR3 length: 17 residues. CDR1 and CDR2 (germline): LNHDA, SQIVND (reference sequence). V dropped 8 bases and J dropped 0 bases, with 20 bases sitting between them. This CDR3 is CASYSGGGEYSNQPQHF. DNA of the CDR3: TGTGCCAGTTACTCCGGGGGAGGAGAGTATAGCAATCAGCCCCAGCATTTT. The full variable domain, rest sourced from reference TRBV19 and TRBJ1-5, is DGGITQSPKYLFRKEGQNVTLSCEQNLNHDAMYWYRQDPGQGLRLIYYSQIVNDFQKGDIAEGYSVSREKKESFPLTVTSAQKNPTAFYLCASYSGGGEYSNQPQHFGDGTRLSIL.

This clonotype was found a few times. This rearrangement joins TRBV6-6 to TRBJ2-5; 9 nucleotides match TRBD2. Germline CDR1 and CDR2: MNHNY and SVGAGI (reference sequence). The CDR3 consists of 18 residues. The J segment lost 1 base and the V segment lost 2 bases, leaving 11 bases of the junction unmatched. The CDR3: CASSYDSGGPGAQETQYF. DNA of the CDR3: TGTGCCAGCAGTTACGATAGCGGGGGACCTGGGGCCCAAGAGACCCAGTACTTC.

The V gene is TRBV4-3, the J gene TRBJ2-1; D not certain. The V end was cut by 4 bases, the J end by 5 bases, with 6 bases between. The germline gives CDR1 LGHNA, CDR2 YSLEER. This CDR3 spans 12 amino acids. DNA for the CDR3: TGCGCCAGCAGCCGCGACCACAATGAGCAGTTCTTC. It yields the protein CASSRDHNEQFF.

Details on this clonotype: A much larger clone lies one base from this, so it may be a read error. The V and J genes are TRBV20-1 and TRBJ2-1; 12 positions match TRBD2. The CDR3 consists of 17 residues. Per the germline V gene, CDR1 is DFQATT and CDR2 is SNEGSKA (reference sequence). CDR3 residues: CSARDLRLAGDYNAQFF. The DNA of the CDR3 is TGCAGTGCTAGAGATCTACGACTAGCGGGGGATTACAATGCGCAGTTCTTC.

This clonotype has at least ten counts. Lacking the conserved final phenylalanine or tryptophan, this CDR3 likely reflects a read error. The limits of the CDR3 on the DNA are not certain, so only TCRdb's listed CDR3 is given. The V and J genes are TRBV19 and TRBJ2-4; TRBD1, the D gene given by the table, was not confirmed from the DNA. CDR1 and CDR2 (germline): LNHDA, SQIVND (reference sequence). The CDR3 length equals 10 residues, ends included. The CDR3 here is CASSSLDRVL.

This clonotype was seen only a few times. The gene calls are TRBV7-9 and TRBJ2-1; tentative D call: TRBD1 (6 bases). CDR3 length: 17 amino acids. Germline CDR1 is SEHNR and CDR2 is FQNEAQ (reference sequence). V lost 6 bases, J lost 0 bases, and 18 bases lay in between. CDR3 region: CASSSATRDTSYNEQFF. CDR3 in DNA: TGTGCCAGCAGTTCAGCGACGAGGGACACCTCCTACAATGAGCAGTTCTTC.

The chain has TRBV11-2 and TRBJ2-3; D not resolved. There are 14 residues in the CDR3. V dropped 4 bases and J dropped 2 bases, with 10 bases sitting between them. In germline, CDR1 is SGHAT, CDR2 FQNNGV. The CDR3 loop is CASSWVRATDTQYF. The DNA for the CDR3 is TGTGCCAGCAGCTGGGTACGCGCCACAGATACGCAGTATTTT.

This clonotype came up once. A much more abundant neighbour one base away suggests this may be a read error. A read error is likely, as this CDR3 ends without the conserved phenylalanine or tryptophan. V is TRBV5-4 and J is TRBJ1-6; 7 positions agree with TRBD1. The CDR3 is 19 residues long. Germline V lookup: CDR1 SGHNT, CDR2 YYREEE (reference sequence). J gave up 0 bases and V 3 bases, and 12 bases lay outside the gene matches. The CDR3 reads CASSYRTGQLSSYNSPLHL. Here the CDR3 DNA reads TGTGCCAGCAGCTACCGAACGGGACAGCTAAGCTCCTATAATTCACCCCTCCACCTT.

This clonotype is labeled medium-sized. This chain links TRBV4-3 with TRBJ2-3; D might be TRBD1 or TRBD2, each matching 5 bases. CDR1 is LGHNA and CDR2 is YSLEER in the germline V gene. V was shortened by 0 bases and J by 0 bases, with 16 bases between the two germline ends. This CDR3 is built from 18 residues. The CDR3 region has the DNA TGCGCCAGCAGCCAAGATGCAGGGAGTCCCGCTAGCACAGATACGCAGTATTTT. Residues: CASSQDAGSPASTDTQYF.

Of note for this clonotype: Just one base apart from a much larger clone, this may be a read error. The chain carries TRBV3-1 and TRBJ2-5; 8 bases fit TRBD1. Germline loops: CDR1 LGHDT, CDR2 YNNKEL (reference sequence). This CDR3 is built from 16 residues. CDR3 in amino acids: CASSQERTGPQETRYF. For the CDR3, the DNA is TGTGCCAGCAGCCAAGAGCGGACAGGGCCCCAAGAGACCCGGTACTTC.

A word on this clonotype: A read error may be the cause here, since a much bigger clone is one base away. The chain joins TRBV19 to TRBJ2-3, with D uncertain. Germline CDR1 is LNHDA and CDR2 is SQIVND (reference sequence). The CDR3 covers 14 residues. The CDR3: CVSSIGRSTDTQYF. The CDR3 DNA is TGTGTCAGTAGTATAGGTCGCAGCACAGATACGCAGTATTTT.

This clonotype showed up just a few times. With a much larger clone just one base away, this may be a read error. The V call is TRBV7-9, the J call TRBJ2-5; D is unclear. The CDR3 covers 15 residues. Germline V CDR1 and CDR2: SEHNR, FQNEAQ (reference sequence). CDR3 residues: CASSDRSGPREPQYF. The DNA of the CDR3 is TGTGCCAGCAGCGATCGTTCCGGGCCTCGAGAGCCCCAGTACTTC.

This clonotype was found a few times. The CDR3 DNA follows: TGTGCTAGTGGCCCTGGGGCACCCGGGGAGCTGTTTTTT. It yields the protein CASGPGAPGELFF. The chain carries TRBV12-5 and TRBJ2-2; TRBD1 might be the D (5 bases). This CDR3 spans 13 amino acids. Trimming stripped 6 bases from V and 6 bases from J, with 11 bases between. From germline, CDR1 is LGHNT and CDR2 FRNRAP.

This clonotype was recorded many times. CDR3 residues: CASRGLQETQYF. The CDR3 region has the DNA TGTGCCAGCAGGGGACTACAAGAGACCCAGTACTTC. This chain uses TRBV12-3 or TRBV12-4 with TRBJ2-5, with 7 bases identical to TRBD2. CDR3 length: 12 residues. V gave up 6 bases and J gave up 2 bases; unmatched junction bases: 0.

The sample holds a few counts of this clonotype. The rearrangement links TRBV27 to TRBJ2-3; D is possibly TRBD1 or TRBD2 (5 bases each). CDR3 size: 16 residues. The V and J ends lost 5 bases and 6 bases respectively, with 21 bases between them. Germline-derived CDR1 and CDR2 are MNHEY and SMNVEV (reference sequence). Here the CDR3 reads CASSPPHSGRADTQYF. In nucleotides, the CDR3 is TGTGCCAGCAGTCCTCCCCATTCGGGGCGAGCCGATACGCAGTATTTT.

In regard to this clonotype: This sequence may be a read error, since a much larger clone differs from it by one base. The chain has TRBV29-1 and TRBJ2-4; TRBD1 is a possible D gene (6 bases). The CDR3 has 12 residues. V gave up 7 bases and J gave up 9 bases, with 16 bases separating them. CDR1 is SQVTM, CDR2 ANQGSEA, per germline. CDR3 sequence reads: CSAQGQGSIQYF. In DNA form, the CDR3 reads TGCAGCGCACAGGGTCAAGGAAGCATTCAGTACTTC.

This clonotype is labeled medium-sized (0.01 to 0.1%). This chain joins TRBV28 and TRBJ2-3; 7 bases are shared with TRBD1. This CDR3 spans 14 amino acids. Germline V gene sequence: CDR1 MDHEN, CDR2 SYDVKM. V gave up 6 bases and J gave up 4 bases; unmatched junction bases: 7. The CDR3 protein is CASSAGGQADTQYF. Written as DNA, the CDR3 is TGTGCCAGCAGCGCCGGAGGACAGGCAGATACGCAGTATTTT.